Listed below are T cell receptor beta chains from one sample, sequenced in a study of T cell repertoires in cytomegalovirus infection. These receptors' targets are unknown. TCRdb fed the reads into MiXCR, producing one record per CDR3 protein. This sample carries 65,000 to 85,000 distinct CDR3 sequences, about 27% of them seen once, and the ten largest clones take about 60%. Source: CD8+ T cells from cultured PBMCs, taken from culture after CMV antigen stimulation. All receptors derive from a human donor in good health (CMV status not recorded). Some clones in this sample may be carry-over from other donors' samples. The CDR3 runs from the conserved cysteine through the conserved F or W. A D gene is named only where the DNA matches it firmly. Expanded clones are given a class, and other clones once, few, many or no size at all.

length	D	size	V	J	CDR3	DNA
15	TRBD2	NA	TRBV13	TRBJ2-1	CASSPGASGPYEQFF	TGTGCCAGCAGCCCCGGTGCTAGCGGGCCCTATGAGCAGTTCTTC
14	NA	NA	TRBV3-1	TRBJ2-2	CASSQGGYTGELFF	TGTGCCAGCAGCCAAGGAGGATACACCGGGGAGCTGTTTTTT
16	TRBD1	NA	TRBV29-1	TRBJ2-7	CSVEDPGQGSSYEQYF	TGCAGCGTTGAAGATCCAGGACAGGGCAGCTCCTACGAGCAGTACTTC
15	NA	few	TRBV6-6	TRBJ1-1	CASSAGARRYTEAFF	TGTGCCAGCAGCGCGGGGGCACGGAGGTACACTGAAGCTTTCTTT
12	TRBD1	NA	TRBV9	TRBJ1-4	CASQTGGGKLFF	TGTGCCAGCCAGACAGGGGGGGGAAAACTGTTTTTT
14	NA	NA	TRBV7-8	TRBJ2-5	CASSLALGQETQYF	TGTGCCAGCAGCTTAGCGTTGGGTCAAGAGACCCAGTACTTC
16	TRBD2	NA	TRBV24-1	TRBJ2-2	CATSDWTSGNTGELFF	TGTGCCACCAGTGATTGGACTAGCGGAAACACCGGGGAGCTGTTTTTT
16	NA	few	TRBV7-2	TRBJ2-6	CASILSGGAGANVLTF	TGTGCCAGCATACTTTCGGGTGGTGCTGGGGCCAACGTCCTGACTTTC
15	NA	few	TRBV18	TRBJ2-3	CASSSDASNTDTQYF	TGTGCCAGCTCATCGGACGCCTCCAACACAGATACGCAGTATTTT
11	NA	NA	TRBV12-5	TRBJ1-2	CASGPGVGYTF	TGTGCTAGTGGTCCAGGGGTTGGCTACACCTTC
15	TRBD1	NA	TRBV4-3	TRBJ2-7	CASSQGQGLSYEQYF	TGCGCCAGCAGCCAAGGACAGGGCCTATCCTACGAGCAGTACTTC
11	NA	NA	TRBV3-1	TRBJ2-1	CASWGYNEQFF	TGTGCCAGCTGGGGCTACAATGAGCAGTTCTTC
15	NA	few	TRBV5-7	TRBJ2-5	CASTLGQAAQETQYF	TGTGCCAGCACCTTGGGGCAGGCGGCCCAAGAGACCCAGTACTTC
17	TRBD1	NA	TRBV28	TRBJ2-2	CASSPPRRTGRTGELFF	TGTGCCAGCAGCCCACCCCGCAGGACAGGGAGGACCGGGGAGCTGTTTTTT